The entry below gives a single T cell receptor beta chain sequence along with its context. The entry originates in a study of blood T cell repertoires in COVID-19. TCRdb's copy holds only in-frame clones and misses some; the assay was immunoSEQ multiplex PCR. The sample lists over 350,000 clones; approximately 87% were seen once. This CDR3 is 13 amino acids long. Germline V CDR1 and CDR2: SNHLY, FYNNEI. Trimming cost V 10 bases and J 8 bases; bases outside gene matches: 13. The source material was PBMCs or T cells enriched from blood (not recorded which). The source is a woman aged 30 to 39 with acute COVID-19. The chain recombines TRBV2 with TRBJ1-2; 7 nucleotides match TRBD1. In DNA form, the CDR3 reads TGTGCCACCCAGGGACAGCCCAGGGAAGGCTACACCTTC. Translating gives CATQGQPREGYTF.